This is a list of T cell receptor beta chains from one sample in a study of blood T cell repertoires in COVID-19. Profiling relied on immunoSEQ multiplex PCR, and the TCRdb table lists in-frame clones only, not all of them. Altogether approximately 220,000 clones are present, 84% being singletons, with the ten largest covering less than 2.5%. Sequences were obtained from peripheral blood. All receptors derive from a woman between 55 and 75 years old with acute or convalescent COVID-19. The CDR3 runs from the conserved cysteine through the conserved F or W. A D gene is named only where the DNA matches it firmly. Some rows have no size entry. The others give once, few or many, or a class for an expanded clone.

V gene: TRBV7-9; clone size: -; D gene: -; J gene: TRBJ1-2; CDR3 DNA: TGTGCCAGCAGCCACCAAGGAGCGACTACTAACTATGGCTACACCTTC; CDR3 protein: CASSHQGATTNYGYTF
V gene: TRBV7-2; clone size: -; D gene: TRBD1; J gene: TRBJ1-2; CDR3 DNA: TGTGCCAGCAGCCCAGTCGGGACAGTCTATGGCTACACCTTC; CDR3 protein: CASSPVGTVYGYTF
V gene: TRBV7-8; clone size: -; D gene: -; J gene: TRBJ2-7; CDR3 DNA: TGTGCCAGCAGCTTACAGGTCTCCTACGAGCAGTACTTC; CDR3 protein: CASSLQVSYEQYF
V gene: TRBV4-1; clone size: -; D gene: -; J gene: TRBJ2-7; CDR3 DNA: TGCGCCAGCAGCTCCCGGACTGGCGCTACGGAGCAGTACTTC; CDR3 protein: CASSSRTGATEQYF
V gene: TRBV3-1/TRBV3-2; clone size: -; D gene: -; J gene: TRBJ2-7; CDR3 DNA: TGTGCCAGCAGCCAAGCGTGGCTTCTCAACTACGAGCAGTACTTC; CDR3 protein: CASSQAWLLNYEQYF
V gene: TRBV21-1; clone size: -; D gene: -; J gene: TRBJ2-4; CDR3 DNA: TGTGCCAGCAGCAAAGTTCTCCTTTTAGCCAAAAACATTCAGTACTTC; CDR3 protein: CASSKVLLLAKNIQYF
V gene: TRBV5-1; clone size: -; D gene: TRBD2; J gene: TRBJ2-7; CDR3 DNA: TGCGCCAGCAGTGGGACTAGCGGGTTTGTCGAGCAGTACTTC; CDR3 protein: CASSGTSGFVEQYF
V gene: TRBV21-1; clone size: -; D gene: -; J gene: TRBJ1-4; CDR3 DNA: TGTGCCAGCAGCAAAAGGGAGGAGAGGTTTTTT; CDR3 protein: CASSKREERFF
V gene: TRBV7-2; clone size: -; D gene: -; J gene: TRBJ2-3; CDR3 DNA: TGTGCCAGCAGCCCGACTTCAGATACGCAGTATTTT; CDR3 protein: CASSPTSDTQYF
V gene: TRBV2; clone size: -; D gene: TRBD1; J gene: TRBJ2-1; CDR3 DNA: TGTGCCAGCAGTGAGCATGGGACAGGGCGCTCCTACAATGAGCAGTTCTTC; CDR3 protein: CASSEHGTGRSYNEQFF
V gene: TRBV5-4; clone size: -; D gene: TRBD1; J gene: TRBJ1-2; CDR3 DNA: TGTGCCAGCAGCTTTTTCGACAGGGAAGACTATGGCTACACCTTC; CDR3 protein: CASSFFDREDYGYTF
V gene: TRBV5-6; clone size: -; D gene: -; J gene: TRBJ1-4; CDR3 DNA: TGTGCCAGCAGCTTGTGGGGGGATAATGAAAAACTGTTTTTT; CDR3 protein: CASSLWGDNEKLFF
V gene: TRBV11-2; clone size: -; D gene: TRBD1; J gene: TRBJ1-4; CDR3 DNA: TGTGCCAGCAGCACCGGACAGGGAGCAACTAATGAAAAACTGTTTTTT; CDR3 protein: CASSTGQGATNEKLFF
V gene: TRBV5-1; clone size: -; D gene: -; J gene: TRBJ1-2; CDR3 DNA: TGCGCCAGCAGCTTGACAGAAGCTAACTATGGCTACACCTTC; CDR3 protein: CASSLTEANYGYTF
V gene: TRBV30; clone size: -; D gene: TRBD1; J gene: TRBJ1-2; CDR3 DNA: TGTGCCTGGAGTGGACTAAAGACAGGGGCAGGCTACACCTTC; CDR3 protein: CAWSGLKTGAGYTF
V gene: TRBV2; clone size: -; D gene: TRBD1; J gene: TRBJ2-5; CDR3 DNA: TGTGCCAGCAGGACAGGACAGGGGGGGTACCAAGAGACCCAGTACTTC; CDR3 protein: CASRTGQGGYQETQYF
V gene: TRBV7-3; clone size: -; D gene: -; J gene: TRBJ2-1; CDR3 DNA: TGTGCCAGCAGTCTCAGCTCCTACAATGAGCAGTTCTTC; CDR3 protein: CASSLSSYNEQFF
V gene: TRBV4-2; clone size: -; D gene: -; J gene: TRBJ1-1; CDR3 DNA: TGTGCCAGCAGCCTAGAAGACTCGAAAGGGGTTTTGGCTTTCTTT; CDR3 protein: CASSLEDSKGVLAFF
V gene: TRBV5-6; clone size: -; D gene: -; J gene: TRBJ1-2; CDR3 DNA: TGTGCCAGCAGCTTATCAACAGGGAGCTATGGCTACACCTTC; CDR3 protein: CASSLSTGSYGYTF
V gene: TRBV5-4; clone size: -; D gene: TRBD1; J gene: TRBJ1-2; CDR3 DNA: TGTGCCAGCAGCTTGGGGACAGGGTATGGCTACACCTTC; CDR3 protein: CASSLGTGYGYTF
V gene: TRBV7-2; clone size: -; D gene: -; J gene: TRBJ2-7; CDR3 DNA: TGTGCCAGCAGCTTTTTAGGGAGCGAGCAGTACTTC; CDR3 protein: CASSFLGSEQYF
V gene: TRBV28; clone size: -; D gene: TRBD1; J gene: TRBJ1-1; CDR3 DNA: TGTGCCAGCAGTGAGGGACAGGCGAACACTGAAGCTTTCTTT; CDR3 protein: CASSEGQANTEAFF
V gene: TRBV19; clone size: -; D gene: -; J gene: TRBJ2-3; CDR3 DNA: TGTGCCAGTAGTACAAACGGGGTTGCAGATACGCAGTATTTT; CDR3 protein: CASSTNGVADTQYF
V gene: TRBV19; clone size: -; D gene: TRBD1; J gene: TRBJ2-2; CDR3 DNA: TGTGCCAGTACCACAGGGGGCGCGGGCGGGGAGCTGTTTTTT; CDR3 protein: CASTTGGAGGELFF
V gene: TRBV7-2; clone size: few; D gene: TRBD2; J gene: TRBJ2-1; CDR3 DNA: TGTGCCAGCAGCTTTAGCGGGGGGGCCGTAGATGAGCAGTTCTTC; CDR3 protein: CASSFSGGAVDEQFF
V gene: TRBV5-1; clone size: -; D gene: -; J gene: TRBJ1-1; CDR3 DNA: TGCGCCAGCAGCCCGATGGGGGCCCGGGACCACACTGAAGCTTTCTTT; CDR3 protein: CASSPMGARDHTEAFF
V gene: TRBV11-2; clone size: -; D gene: -; J gene: TRBJ2-1; CDR3 DNA: TGTGCCAGCAGTCCGGGCCGCCGGGACTCCTCCTACAATGAGCAGTTCTTC; CDR3 protein: CASSPGRRDSSYNEQFF
V gene: TRBV18; clone size: -; D gene: TRBD1; J gene: TRBJ2-2; CDR3 DNA: TGTGCCAGCTCACGGACGACAGGGGGAGCGAACACCGGGGAGCTGTTTTTT; CDR3 protein: CASSRTTGGANTGELFF
V gene: TRBV7-3; clone size: -; D gene: -; J gene: TRBJ2-1; CDR3 DNA: TGTGCCAGCAGCCCCACGGCCGGGGACAATGAGCAGTTCTTC; CDR3 protein: CASSPTAGDNEQFF
V gene: TRBV7-9; clone size: few; D gene: -; J gene: TRBJ1-6; CDR3 DNA: TGTGCCAGCAGCTCAGAGGTCTCACCCCTCCACTTT; CDR3 protein: CASSSEVSPLHF
V gene: TRBV13; clone size: -; D gene: -; J gene: TRBJ2-7; CDR3 DNA: TGTGCCAGCAGCTTAGGCCTGAGGGAGCAGTACTTC; CDR3 protein: CASSLGLREQYF
V gene: TRBV11-2; clone size: once; D gene: TRBD2; J gene: TRBJ2-2; CDR3 DNA: TGTGCCAGCAGCCCCGGGACTAGCGGGGGGAATGTGAAGCTGTTTTTT; CDR3 protein: CASSPGTSGGNVKLFF
V gene: TRBV10-3; clone size: -; D gene: TRBD1; J gene: TRBJ1-5; CDR3 DNA: TGTGCCGGACAGGGCGGCCAGCCCCAGCATTTT; CDR3 protein: CAGQGGQPQHF
V gene: TRBV5-1; clone size: -; D gene: -; J gene: TRBJ2-2; CDR3 DNA: TGCGCCAGCAGCTTGAACGGGGTAGACACCGGGGAGCTGTTTTTT; CDR3 protein: CASSLNGVDTGELFF
V gene: TRBV10-3; clone size: -; D gene: TRBD1; J gene: TRBJ2-7; CDR3 DNA: TGTGCCATCAGCCGACAGGGAACCTACGAGCAGTACTTC; CDR3 protein: CAISRQGTYEQYF
V gene: TRBV7-9; clone size: -; D gene: -; J gene: TRBJ1-2; CDR3 DNA: TGTGCCAGCAGCGATCACAGTACCTATGGCTACACCTTC; CDR3 protein: CASSDHSTYGYTF
V gene: TRBV18; clone size: -; D gene: TRBD1; J gene: TRBJ1-1; CDR3 DNA: TGTGCCAGCTCACCGGCGCAGGGGGAGACTGAAGCTTTCTTT; CDR3 protein: CASSPAQGETEAFF
V gene: TRBV7-3; clone size: -; D gene: TRBD2; J gene: TRBJ2-1; CDR3 DNA: TGTGCCAGCAGCCTGACATCCGGAGCGGGGGCCAATGAGCAGTTCTTC; CDR3 protein: CASSLTSGAGANEQFF
V gene: TRBV5-5; clone size: -; D gene: -; J gene: TRBJ1-3; CDR3 DNA: TGTGCCAGCAGCTTGGAGGTCGGAGGGCCTGGAAACACCATATATTTT; CDR3 protein: CASSLEVGGPGNTIYF
V gene: TRBV19; clone size: -; D gene: TRBD1; J gene: TRBJ1-5; CDR3 DNA: TGTGCCAGTAGTAGACAGGGCAACAATCAGCCCCAGCATTTT; CDR3 protein: CASSRQGNNQPQHF
V gene: TRBV5-1; clone size: -; D gene: TRBD1; J gene: TRBJ2-3; CDR3 DNA: TGCGCCAGCAGCGTAGGGACAGGGTTTGAAAATACGCAGTATTTT; CDR3 protein: CASSVGTGFENTQYF
V gene: TRBV7-2; clone size: -; D gene: -; J gene: TRBJ1-1; CDR3 DNA: TGTGCCAGCAGCCCTGTGGGTGGCGGCACTGAAGCTTTCTTT; CDR3 protein: CASSPVGGGTEAFF
V gene: TRBV3-1/TRBV3-2; clone size: few; D gene: -; J gene: TRBJ2-5; CDR3 DNA: TGTGCCAGCGGCTACCAAGAGACCCAGTACTTC; CDR3 protein: CASGYQETQYF